This TCR beta chain is drawn from a study of blood T cell repertoires in COVID-19. Study as a whole: Sources were T cells, B-cell-depleted T cells, or PBMCs; the material itself was cDNA or gDNA.

CDR3 size: 14 residues. CDR1 and CDR2 (germline): MNHEY, SVGAGI. Germline trimming cut 2 bases from V and 3 bases from J; bases unmatched to any gene: 0. Sequenced by immunoSEQ multiplex PCR; TCRdb stores in-frame clones only, minus some. The sample yields about 250,000 clones, about 83% seen once. This clonotype was sampled from a man in his forties with active or convalescent COVID-19. The gene calls are TRBV6-5 and TRBJ2-1; 8 bases fit TRBD1. Sequenced material: peripheral blood. CDR3 amino acids: CASSYTGGYNEQFF. Written as DNA, the CDR3 is TGTGCCAGCAGTTACACAGGGGGCTACAATGAGCAGTTCTTC.